This passage covers 26 T cell receptor beta chains from one sample sequenced in a study. Tregs were sorted as CD4+CD25+CD127-/low cells. TCRdb called the 5' RACE reads again in MiXCR, with one record for every CDR3 protein. The sample lists approximately 58,000 distinct CDR3 sequences, 26% occurring once. Sequencing was carried out using tumor-infiltrating Tregs sorted from the breast tumor. These receptors all stem from a female donor with breast cancer.

On this clonotype itself: Given a much more abundant clone one base away, this may be a read error. V and J are TRBV12-3 or TRBV12-4 and TRBJ1-1; no clear D gene. The CDR3 has 15 amino acids. Trimming cost V 0 bases and J 1 base, with 9 bases left between them. In nucleotides, the CDR3 is TGTGCCAGCAGTTTAGCGGACTTGACGAACACTGAAGCTTTCTTT. This encodes CASSLADLTNTEAFF.

This clonotype has a handful of counts. The chain recombines TRBV5-1 with TRBJ2-3; D uncertain. The CDR3 consists of 14 residues. Germline V gives CDR1 SGHRS, CDR2 YFSETQ. V was shortened by 5 bases and J by 0 bases, with 10 bases between the two germline ends. The CDR3 protein is CASRDDPSTDTQYF. CDR3 coding DNA: TGCGCCAGCAGAGACGATCCTAGCACAGATACGCAGTATTTT.

V usage is TRBV12-3 or TRBV12-4 and J usage is TRBJ1-2, with a possible D match to TRBD1 (5 bases). Trimming removed 2 bases at V and 2 bases at J, with 9 bases between. CDR3 size: 14 residues. In DNA, the CDR3 is TGTGCCAGCAGTTTACGGCGACAGAACTATGGCTACACCTTC. It specifies CASSLRRQNYGYTF.

There are many counts of this clonotype. The rearrangement uses TRBV5-1 and TRBJ2-3; 9 positions agree with TRBD1. The CDR3 is 18 amino acids. Germline CDR1 is SGHRS and CDR2 is YFSETQ. Germline trimming cut 3 bases from V and 2 bases from J; bases unmatched to any gene: 13. The DNA for the CDR3 is TGCGCCAGCAGCTACCGCTCCCTGGGACAGGGTTACACAGATACGCAGTATTTT. Translating gives CASSYRSLGQGYTDTQYF.

Notes on this clonotype: A much larger clone is a single base away; this may be a read error. The chain couples TRBV4-3 to TRBJ1-1, with a tentative D call TRBD1 (6 bases). Germline V CDR1 and CDR2: LGHNA, YSLEER. The length of the CDR3 is 15 residues. CDR3 nucleotide sequence: TGCGCCGGCAGCCAAGAGGGCAGGGGATACACTGAAGCTTTCTTT. Translation gives CAGSQEGRGYTEAFF.

This clonotype was counted a few times. Here the CDR3 reads CASSLGMHSYEQYF. The CDR3 DNA reads TGCGCCAGCAGCTTGGGCATGCACTCCTACGAGCAGTACTTC. This chain uses TRBV5-1 with TRBJ2-7; D is uncertain. V was shortened by 0 bases and J by 0 bases, with 7 bases between the two germline ends. CDR3 length: 14 amino acids. The germline V gene has CDR1 SGHRS and CDR2 YFSETQ.

The genes are TRBV29-1 and TRBJ1-3; D unresolved. In germline, CDR1 is SQVTM, CDR2 ANQGSEA. V lost 7 bases and J lost 0, with 10 bases in between. The CDR3 loop spans 13 amino acids. For the CDR3, the DNA is TGCAGCGCACAAGACGGCTCTGGAAACACCATATATTTT. Amino acid sequence: CSAQDGSGNTIYF.

The table lists this clonotype with a few counts. The chain combines TRBV4-3 with TRBJ2-2, with D possibly being TRBD1 (6 bases). Trimming shortened V by 2 bases and J by 7 bases, and 20 bases separated the two germline ends. The germline CDR1 and CDR2 sequences are LGHNA and YSLEER. The CDR3 has 17 residues. The CDR3 spells CASSQLTAIGGDGELFF. Here the CDR3 DNA reads TGCGCCAGCAGCCAACTTACGGCTATTGGGGGCGACGGGGAGCTGTTTTTT.

This clonotype was seen only a few times. V usage is TRBV7-6 and J usage is TRBJ2-5; tentative D call: TRBD2 (7 bases). V dropped 5 bases and J dropped 6 bases, with 16 bases sitting between them. Per germline, CDR1 SGHVS and CDR2 FNYEAQ. There are 14 residues in the CDR3. CDR3 protein: CASSPGGGAKTQYF. CDR3 in DNA: TGTGCCAGCAGCCCGGGTGGGGGGGCGAAGACCCAGTACTTC.

On this clonotype itself: A much bigger clone sits one base away, suggesting this may be a read error. This chain links TRBV7-2 with TRBJ2-3, with a weak D call TRBD2 (6 bases). This CDR3 region has 17 residues. The V gene's germline CDR1 is SGHTA and CDR2 FQGNSA. The chain's CDR3 is CANSRRERRGLTDTQYF. CDR3 DNA: TGTGCCAACAGCCGAAGGGAGCGGAGGGGCCTCACAGATACGCAGTATTTT.

The sample holds one count of this clonotype. The germline gene is not matched at one end of the junction; a read error may be the cause. V usage is TRBV20-1 and J usage is TRBJ2-2; 7 bases agree with TRBD1. This CDR3 contains 14 residues. Germline V gene data show CDR1 as DFQATT and CDR2 as SNEGSKA (reference sequence). CDR3 in amino acids: CSAREIQGTGELIF. Here the CDR3 DNA reads TGCAGTGCTAGAGAGATACAGGGGACCGGGGAGCTGATTTTT.

In regard to this clonotype: Germline is not matched at one junction end, which may reflect a read error. The rearrangement uses TRBV20-1 and TRBJ2-3, with 9 positions matching TRBD2. The CDR3 runs to 14 residues. The V gene's germline CDR1 is DFQATT and CDR2 SNEGSKA (reference sequence). The CDR3 DNA follows: TGCGGTGCCCCCAAGCGGGAGGTGGAAGATACGCAGTATTTT. Amino acid sequence: CGAPKREVEDTQYF.

Ten or more counts support this clonotype. The CDR3 loop is CASSSVSNQPQHF. The CDR3 DNA reads TGTGCCAGCAGTTCGGTAAGCAATCAGCCCCAGCATTTT. The genes are TRBV6-2 or TRBV6-3 and TRBJ1-5; D not resolved. Trimming stripped 4 bases from V and 1 base from J, with 5 bases between. The germline V gene encodes CDR1 MNHEY and CDR2 SVGEGT. CDR3 size: 13 residues.

This clonotype was picked up many times. The chain recombines TRBV28 with TRBJ2-1, with D tentatively TRBD1 or TRBD2 (6 bases each). The CDR3 covers 14 residues. Looked up from germline, CDR1 is MDHEN and CDR2 is SYDVKM. Trimming took 6 bases from V and 7 from J, leaving 16 bases between them. CDR3 amino acids: CASSRLGGRNEQFF. CDR3 bases: TGTGCCAGCAGCCGACTAGGGGGGAGGAATGAGCAGTTCTTC. Looking up the rest from reference TRBV28 and TRBJ2-1 gives the full variable domain: DVKVTQSSRYLVKRTGEKVFLECVQDMDHENMFWYRQDPGLGLRLIYFSYDVKMKEKGDIPEGYSVSREKKERFSLILESASTNQTSMYLCASSRLGGRNEQFFGPGTRLTVL.

This chain joins TRBV29-1 and TRBJ1-1; 7 nucleotides line up with TRBD1. The CDR3 spans 15 residues. Trimming cost V 3 bases and J 1 base; bases outside gene matches: 8. Germline CDR1 reads SQVTM; CDR2 reads ANQGSEA. CDR3 nucleotides: TGCAGCGTTGACGATCGGCAGGGGGAGAACACTGAAGCTTTCTTT. Translated: CSVDDRQGENTEAFF.

The chain employs TRBV7-2 and TRBJ2-3; TRBD2 is a possible D gene (6 bases). CDR3 size: 14 residues. V lost 5 bases and J lost 3, with 12 bases in between. Germline CDR1 SGHTA, CDR2 FQGNSA. The CDR3 spells CASSPTRGTDTQYF. In nucleotides, the CDR3 is TGTGCCAGCAGCCCCACGCGGGGTACAGATACGCAGTATTTT.

This clonotype was counted a few times. The CDR3 protein is CASSLLAGQGNSPLHF. The CDR3 DNA reads TGTGCCAGCAGTTTATTGGCAGGGCAAGGCAATTCACCCCTCCACTTT. V gene TRBV27 combines with J gene TRBJ1-6; the D gene is possibly TRBD1 (5 bases). The V end lost 1 base, the J end lost 7 bases, and 14 bases lay between the germline ends. The CDR3 covers 16 residues. The germline V gene encodes CDR1 MNHEY and CDR2 SMNVEV (reference sequence).

This clonotype was picked up a small number of times. The J gene is TRBJ2-3, the V gene TRBV20-1, with 9 bases matching TRBD2. With 4 bases clipped from V and 3 bases from J, the junction kept 8 bases outside the gene matches. The CDR3 has 15 amino acids. Germline-derived CDR1 and CDR2 are DFQATT and SNEGSKA (reference sequence). This CDR3 reads CSATIAGEGTDTQYF. DNA for the CDR3: TGCAGTGCTACAATAGCGGGAGAGGGTACAGATACGCAGTATTTT.

This clonotype was detected a few times. V is TRBV6-1 and J is TRBJ2-5; D is unresolved. The CDR3 loop spans 13 amino acids. Germline CDR1 reads MNHNS; CDR2 reads SASEGT. Trimming left V 5 bases short and J 3 bases short, with 10 bases between. DNA for the CDR3: TGTGCCAGCAGTTGGAATGGAAAAGAGACCCAGTACTTC. This codes for CASSWNGKETQYF.

This clonotype has just a few counts. The chain is built from TRBV12-3 or TRBV12-4 and TRBJ1-1, with TRBD1 matching over 7 bases. V shed 2 bases, J shed 3 bases, and the junction held 3 bases outside the gene matches. The CDR3 covers 14 residues. This chain's CDR3 is CASSLITGDTEAFF. The CDR3 DNA sequence: TGTGCCAGCAGTTTAATTACAGGGGACACTGAAGCTTTCTTT.

This clonotype was seen only a few times. The chain uses TRBV5-1 and TRBJ2-2; a weak D match, TRBD2 (6 bases). CDR3 length equals 15 residues. Germline V gene data show CDR1 as SGHRS and CDR2 as YFSETQ. With 5 bases removed from V and 1 base from J, the gap between germline ends came to 12 bases. CDR3: CASSESSGNTGELFF. As DNA, the CDR3 is TGCGCCAGCAGTGAAAGTAGCGGGAACACCGGGGAGCTGTTTTTT.

The V gene is TRBV6-1, the J gene TRBJ1-2; no definite D call. The CDR3 covers 14 residues. Deletions cut 2 bases from V and 8 bases from J, with 15 bases between. CDR1 is MNHNS and CDR2 is SASEGT in the germline V gene. This CDR3 reads CASSEFASPGGYTF. CDR3 DNA: TGTGCCAGCAGTGAATTTGCCAGCCCTGGAGGCTACACCTTC.

The sample holds a few counts of this clonotype. V is TRBV27 and J is TRBJ1-2, with TRBD1 matching 9 bases. CDR1 is MNHEY, CDR2 SMNVEV, per germline (reference sequence). The CDR3 has 16 residues. V trimming: 3 bases; J trimming: 4 bases; junction bases outside the gene matches: 9. The CDR3 here is CASSFLYRGQGYGYTF. For the CDR3, the DNA is TGTGCCAGCAGTTTCCTCTACAGGGGGCAGGGCTATGGCTACACCTTC.

The chain uses TRBV29-1 and TRBJ2-1, with 7 positions matching TRBD1. CDR3 size: 17 residues. Germline V gene sequence: CDR1 SQVTM, CDR2 ANQGSEA. The V segment lost 4 bases and the J segment 6 bases; nucleotides outside the gene matches: 18. CDR3 in amino acids: CSVVSPLGQAQGNEQFF. The CDR3 DNA sequence: TGCAGCGTTGTTTCCCCCCTAGGACAGGCCCAAGGCAATGAGCAGTTCTTC.

The J gene is TRBJ1-5, the V gene TRBV15; 9 nucleotides align to TRBD1. The CDR3 sequence is 15 residues long. Germline V lookup: CDR1 LNHNV, CDR2 YYDKDF (reference sequence). V lost 3 bases, J lost 10 bases, and 10 bases stayed unmatched. CDR3 nucleotide sequence: TGTGCCACCAGCAGGGACAGGGGCACGGGGTTACCCCAGCATTTT. Its translation is CATSRDRGTGLPQHF.

This clonotype was recorded many times. The chain has TRBV5-1 and TRBJ2-7; D gene ambiguous. The V end lost 2 bases, the J end lost 3 bases, and 6 bases lay between the germline ends. From germline, CDR1 is SGHRS and CDR2 YFSETQ. This CDR3 comprises 12 residues. CDR3 region: CASSFGNYEQYF. CDR3 in DNA: TGCGCCAGCAGCTTCGGCAACTACGAGCAGTACTTC.